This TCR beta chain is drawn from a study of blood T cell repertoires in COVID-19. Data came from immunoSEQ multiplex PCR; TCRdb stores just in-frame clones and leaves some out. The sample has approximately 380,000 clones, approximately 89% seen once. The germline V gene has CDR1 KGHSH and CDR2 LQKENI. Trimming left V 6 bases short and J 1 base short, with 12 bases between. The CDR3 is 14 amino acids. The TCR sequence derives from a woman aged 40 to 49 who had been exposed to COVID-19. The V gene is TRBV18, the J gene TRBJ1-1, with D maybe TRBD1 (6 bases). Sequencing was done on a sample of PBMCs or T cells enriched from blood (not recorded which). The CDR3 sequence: CASSELQGNTEAFF. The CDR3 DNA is TGTGCCAGCTCCGAATTACAGGGGAACACTGAAGCTTTCTTT.